Listed below are T cell receptor beta chains from one sample, sequenced in a study of blood T cell repertoires in COVID-19. The method was immunoSEQ multiplex PCR; TCRdb's version includes in-frame clones alone and lacks a portion of them. The table has about 200,000 clones, 86% seen once. The sequenced sample consisted of peripheral blood. The receptors stem from a woman aged 70-85 years with acute or convalescent COVID-19. Both conserved end residues are trimmed from each CDR3.

12,TRBJ2-7,TRBV5-1,ASSLGQGVRFRY
9,TRBJ1-1,TRBV12-3/TRBV12-4,ASSLFGEAF
13,TRBJ2-7,TRBV5-4,ASSVEAGGSYEQY
14,TRBJ1-2,TRBV3-1/TRBV3-2,ASSPTQTGDRYGYT
13,TRBJ1-4,TRBV7-9,ASSHRDIVNEKLF
12,TRBJ1-1,TRBV12-5,ASGLPTGHREAF
13,TRBJ1-6,TRBV6-6,ASNGAKSYNSPLH
18,TRBJ1-6,TRBV19,ASSSPGQGRLRGNNSPLH
12,TRBJ1-5,TRBV28,ASREEGSNQPQH
14,TRBJ1-1,TRBV19,ASSPTKRTGGVEAF
13,TRBJ2-2,TRBV2,ASSDLAGGTGELF
11,TRBJ1-5,TRBV28,ASTGLTYQPQH
15,TRBJ2-3,TRBV24-1,ATSDLPGLAGVDTQY
11,TRBJ1-1,TRBV6-2/TRBV6-3,ASSYAFGQSAF
13,TRBJ2-7,TRBV18,ASSFRDRVAHEQY
12,TRBJ1-1,TRBV19,ASSRDRVNTEAF
17,TRBJ2-2,TRBV7-2,ASSPRLAGVGRDTGELF
11,TRBJ2-7,TRBV7-2,ASIPLGGYEQY
15,TRBJ2-5,TRBV11-3,ASSFELPGQVSETQY
13,TRBJ2-1,TRBV7-2,ASSLRWGGLGGQF
13,TRBJ1-5,TRBV19,ASSRDRGWVVPQH
10,TRBJ1-6,TRBV10-1,ASSESLSPLH
13,TRBJ2-5,TRBV2,ASSEDHGGEETQY
12,TRBJ1-1,TRBV19,ASSQTGYNTEAF
11,TRBJ1-1,TRBV10-3,AISELARQGAF
11,TRBJ1-1,TRBV5-4,ASSYSLNTEAF
14,TRBJ2-1,TRBV5-5,ASSLGGDLSYNEQF
14,TRBJ2-1,TRBV2,ASSALGGGLINEQF
12,TRBJ2-3,TRBV20-1,SASSGGPTDTQY
11,TRBJ2-7,TRBV7-2,ASSLAGGLEQY
13,TRBJ2-5,TRBV9,ASSGVGAPQETQY
12,TRBJ2-1,TRBV3-1/TRBV3-2,ASSQGSGVDEQF
11,TRBJ1-2,TRBV11-3,GDMADSNYGYT
12,TRBJ1-1,TRBV3-1/TRBV3-2,ASSQARGTTEAF
13,TRBJ2-1,TRBV5-1,ASSMGVQGANEQF
15,TRBJ1-3,TRBV7-2,ASSLKGGVFSGNTIY
12,TRBJ2-5,TRBV5-4,ASSSIRQGETQY
12,TRBJ1-1,TRBV6-2/TRBV6-3,ASSYRQGGGEAF
15,TRBJ2-3,TRBV25-1,ASSPPARGGSTDTQY
11,TRBJ1-1,TRBV7-2,ASSIQGYTEAF
13,TRBJ2-1,TRBV7-9,ASSGGGISYNEQF
14,TRBJ2-3,TRBV5-1,ASSLATGGNTDTQY
13,TRBJ2-7,TRBV24-1,ATSESSGTIYEQY
13,TRBJ2-5,TRBV2,ASRARDSLRETQY
14,TRBJ2-1,TRBV7-3,ASSAGTLGSYNEQF
13,TRBJ1-1,TRBV29-1,SVAPGTAGGTEAF
12,TRBJ1-1,TRBV5-1,ASSVTGVVTEAF
12,TRBJ2-5,TRBV2,ASSTGGKQETQY